This entry concerns a single T cell receptor (beta chain). In the same sample, other DNA sequences code for this CDR3. This CDR3 has 13 residues. V lost 2 bases and J 1 base, leaving 4 bases between the germline ends. Germline assignment: CDR1 SGHNT and CDR2 YENEEA. The sample is drawn from a study of blood T cell repertoires in COVID-19. Original processing notes: Amplifying reference gene primers gave estimates of nucleated cell counts. Clones were sequenced by immunoSEQ multiplex PCR, and TCRdb holds only the in-frame ones, with some missing. Clonal size and the V and J genes are those of that table, whereas D and trimming came from the DNA. The sample includes around 93,000 clones, about 80% of them seen just once.

Sequences were obtained from peripheral blood. The TCR comes from a man aged 55 to 69 with acute or convalescent COVID-19. V is TRBV11-3 and J is TRBJ2-3, with no clear D. CDR3 DNA: TGTGCCAGCAGCTTACCGGGCACAGATACGCAGTATTTT. This encodes CASSLPGTDTQYF.